This T cell receptor beta chain is drawn from a study of cytomegalovirus exposure and HLA in healthy donors. It was the approximately 120-subject validation cohort, separate from the roughly 700-subject first cohort, to which the donors belonged. The repertoire was sequenced with immunoSEQ multiplex PCR; TCRdb's copy has only in-frame clones and lacks some. The sample shows 150,000 to 200,000 clones, about 95% of them seen only once. Details on this clone: As yet, its antigen is unknown.

V lost 3 bases to trimming and J lost 11 bases; unmatched junction nucleotides: 6. Germline values: CDR1 DFQATT, CDR2 SNEGSKA (reference sequence). This CDR3 is built from 11 residues. The study, taken as a whole, reports: Confirmation in vitro established that three CMV-associated chains were specific for CMV antigens. There were approximately 150 TCR beta chains listed as cytomegalovirus-associated. Rarity marked most TCR sequences, yet some public TCRs occurred in many donors.

Sequences were obtained from PBMCs. The rearrangement uses TRBV20-1 and TRBJ2-5, with 7 bases that match TRBD2. The clonotype was recovered from a woman aged 18-29 years in good health and CMV-seronegative. CDR3 nucleotide sequence: TGCAGTGCTAGCCGGGGGGACTGGCAGTACTTC. It specifies CSASRGDWQYF.